These T cell receptor beta chains were read from a single sample in a study of T cells in Graves' hyperthyroidism and ophthalmopathy. From the multiplex PCR reads, TCRdb called clonotypes with MiXCR, one entry per CDR3 protein. The data hold 300,000 to 400,000 distinct CDR3 sequences, with around 13% observed a single time. Sequencing was carried out using blood. The receptors stem from a woman aged 25 to 39 with Graves' ophthalmopathy. Each CDR3 is given with its conserved first and last residue. A D gene is named only where the DNA matches it firmly. Only part of the rows carry a size: once, few, many, or a class if the clone is expanded.

V gene,J gene,clone size,D gene,CDR3 DNA,CDR3 protein
TRBV6-1,TRBJ1-1,many,NA,TGTGCCAGCCTGGACGATGGGGATGAAGCTTTCTTT,CASLDDGDEAFF
TRBV18,TRBJ2-5,few,NA,TGTGCCAGCTCACCACGGTGGGGAGACGACCAAGAGACCCAGTACTTC,CASSPRWGDDQETQYF
TRBV7-9,TRBJ1-5,many,NA,TGTGCCAGCAGCGTAAGTCCTAGCAATCAGCCCCAGCATTTT,CASSVSPSNQPQHF
TRBV6-1,TRBJ2-7,few,NA,TGTGCCAGCAGTGAAATAAGGACAGCCTCGGGGGAGCAGTACTTC,CASSEIRTASGEQYF
TRBV28,TRBJ2-7,many,NA,TGTGCCAGCAGTACGGGGACGGCCAGCTCCTACGAGCAGTACTTC,CASSTGTASSYEQYF
TRBV27,TRBJ1-1,many,NA,TGTGCCAGCAGCTTGGATCCGGACGGAAAAGCTTTCTTT,CASSLDPDGKAFF
TRBV7-9,TRBJ1-2,many,NA,TGTGCCAGCAGCCCGCAGGGGTTCTCCTATGGCTACACCTTC,CASSPQGFSYGYTF
TRBV24-1,TRBJ1-5,many,TRBD1,TGTGCCACCAGTGACCCCGGGACAGCAGATCAGCCCCAGCATTTT,CATSDPGTADQPQHF
TRBV10-2,TRBJ1-6,NA,NA,TGCGCCAGCAGTGAGTCTCCAGTCCCCTATAATTCACCCCTCCACTTT,CASSESPVPYNSPLHF
TRBV27,TRBJ1-5,NA,NA,TGTGCCAGCAGTGACGGGCTCAATCAGCCCCAGCATTTT,CASSDGLNQPQHF
TRBV9,TRBJ2-7,NA,TRBD2,TGTGCCAGCAGCGTAGAAGGGACTAGGATGGGCGAGCAGTACTTC,CASSVEGTRMGEQYF
TRBV6-1,TRBJ1-1,few,NA,TGTGCCAGCAGTGGATACGACATCACTGAAGCTTTCTTT,CASSGYDITEAFF
TRBV20-1,TRBJ2-3,many,NA,TGCAGTGCTAGAGACGGACGAGGAGGGTCCGATACGCAGTATTTT,CSARDGRGGSDTQYF
TRBV24-1,TRBJ1-5,NA,NA,TGTGCCACCAGTGAGGGGGACCCCGGCCGGCCCCAGCATTTT,CATSEGDPGRPQHF
TRBV10-3,TRBJ2-5,NA,NA,TGTGCCATCAGTGAGGGCGGGAACTCGGCCCAGTACTTC,CAISEGGNSAQYF
TRBV28,TRBJ1-5,many,NA,TGTGCCAGCAGTTTTGGGGTCAATCAGCCCCAGCATTTT,CASSFGVNQPQHF
TRBV7-3,TRBJ2-2,few,NA,TGTGCCAGCAGCTCCCCCGGGGGCCTCTCATCCGGGGAGCTGTTTTTT,CASSSPGGLSSGELFF
TRBV2,TRBJ1-4,few,TRBD1,TGTGCCAGCAGATGGACAGGGGGTTTATCTGCAACTAATGAAAAACTGTTTTTT,CASRWTGGLSATNEKLFF
TRBV20-1,TRBJ2-7,many,TRBD2,TGCAGTGCTAGAGGCACGGGGGGAGCCTACGAGCAGTACTTC,CSARGTGGAYEQYF
TRBV29-1,TRBJ2-7,once,NA,TGCAGCGTCCGCGGCGGGCAACACTACGAGCAATACTTC,CSVRGGQHYEQYF
TRBV2,TRBJ1-1,many,NA,TGTGCCAGCAGTGGACGACAGACCTTCTTT,CASSGRQTFF
TRBV2,TRBJ1-1,many,TRBD1,TGTGCCAGCAGGCAAAGACAAAGGACAGGGGGGGGGGGCACTGAAGCTTTCTTT,CASRQRQRTGGGGTEAFF
TRBV14,TRBJ1-1,NA,NA,TGTGCCAGCAGCCAAAGGGCGAACACTGAAGCTTTCTTT,CASSQRANTEAFF
TRBV30,TRBJ1-1,many,NA,TGTGCCTGGAGTGTATTTGGCAACACTGAAGCTTTCTTT,CAWSVFGNTEAFF
TRBV12-3/TRBV12-4,TRBJ2-7,few,TRBD2,TGTGCCAGCAGTTCGGTCCTTCGCGGGGGGGCCAAACTTCGGCAGTACTTC,CASSSVLRGGAKLRQYF
TRBV7-2,TRBJ2-7,many,TRBD2,TGTGCCAGCAGCTTAGCTCCTAGCGGGGGGCCCCGGGAGCAGTACTTC,CASSLAPSGGPREQYF
TRBV30,TRBJ2-1,NA,TRBD2,TGTGCCTGGAGTGTACTGGCGGGGGGCAGTGTCTACAATGAGCAGTTCTTC,CAWSVLAGGSVYNEQFF
TRBV28,TRBJ2-7,many,TRBD1,TGTGCCAGCAGCACAGGGGGATTGAGCTCCTACGAGCAGTACTTC,CASSTGGLSSYEQYF
TRBV19,TRBJ2-5,few,TRBD2,TGTGCCAGTAGTCGTCCGACTAGCGGGGGGGCCCACCAAGAGACCCAGTACTTC,CASSRPTSGGAHQETQYF
TRBV12-3/TRBV12-4,TRBJ2-5,NA,NA,TGTGCCAGCAGTTTAGACCGGGCAGGGACCCAGTACTTC,CASSLDRAGTQYF
TRBV15,TRBJ1-2,NA,NA,TGTGCCACCAGCAGACCTGACCGGCAGGATGGCTACACCTTC,CATSRPDRQDGYTF
TRBV28,TRBJ1-5,many,NA,TGTGCCAGCAGTTTGGCAGTGGGGCCTAATCAGCCCCAGCATTTT,CASSLAVGPNQPQHF
TRBV28,TRBJ1-5,few,NA,TGTGCCAGCAGTTTAATGGGGGCCCCTCGATGGCCCCAGCATTTT,CASSLMGAPRWPQHF
TRBV9,TRBJ1-2,few,NA,TGTGCCAGCAGCCCGCAATCCGGGATCATCAGTGGCTACACCTTC,CASSPQSGIISGYTF
TRBV28,TRBJ2-7,many,TRBD1,TGTGCCAGCAGTGGAGACAGGGTGAACTACGAGCAGTACTTC,CASSGDRVNYEQYF
TRBV27,TRBJ2-7,few,TRBD2,TGTGCCAGCAGTCCCCACACGGGGACTAGCGGGGGCTACGAGCAGTACTTC,CASSPHTGTSGGYEQYF
TRBV13,TRBJ1-6,few,NA,TGTGCCAGCAGCTCCACCGGGGAGGCGGATTCACCCCTCCACTTT,CASSSTGEADSPLHF
TRBV24-1,TRBJ1-1,many,NA,TGTGCCACCAGTGATACAGGGTCGGGTGAAGCTTTCTTT,CATSDTGSGEAFF
TRBV7-9,TRBJ1-2,many,NA,TGTGCCAGCAGGGGTCGGAACTATGGCTACACCTTC,CASRGRNYGYTF
TRBV4-2,TRBJ1-1,many,TRBD1,TGTGCCAGCGGACAGGGAGATAACATGAACACTGAAGCTTTCTTT,CASGQGDNMNTEAFF
TRBV2,TRBJ2-7,many,TRBD1,TGTGCCAGCGGGAGGACAGGGTCTGGCGAGCAGTACTTC,CASGRTGSGEQYF
TRBV3-1,TRBJ1-5,many,TRBD1,TGTGCCAGCAGCCAGAGGGGGCCCAATCAGCCCCAGCATTTT,CASSQRGPNQPQHF
TRBV15,TRBJ2-1,many,NA,TGTGCCACCAGCAGGGACCCAGGGGAGGGAACCTACAATGAGCAGTTCTTC,CATSRDPGEGTYNEQFF
TRBV5-1,TRBJ1-1,many,TRBD1,TGCGCCAGCAGCTTGATTGGGGCCGGGACAGGGGTGGGGGACACTGAAGCTTTCTTT,CASSLIGAGTGVGDTEAFF
TRBV9,TRBJ2-7,many,NA,TGTGCCAGCAGCGCCTCCCTGAGCTCCTACGAGCAGTACTTC,CASSASLSSYEQYF
TRBV24-1,TRBJ2-7,NA,NA,TGTGCCACCAGTGATTCACGGCACAGGACTTACGAGCAGTACTTC,CATSDSRHRTYEQYF
TRBV20-1,TRBJ2-1,many,NA,TGCAGTGCTAGTAGCACTGAGCAGTTCTTC,CSASSTEQFF
TRBV7-9,TRBJ1-1,many,NA,TGTGCCAGCAGCTCGACAGCGCCCAACACTGAAGCTTTCTTT,CASSSTAPNTEAFF
TRBV12-3/TRBV12-4,TRBJ2-7,many,NA,TGTGCCAGCAGCCGCACAGGTCGCGAGCAGTACTTC,CASSRTGREQYF
TRBV30,TRBJ2-7,few,NA,TGTGCCTGGAGGGGCCCGGCAACCTACGAGCAGTACTTC,CAWRGPATYEQYF
TRBV12-3/TRBV12-4,TRBJ1-1,NA,NA,TGTGCCAGCAGTTTATGGGCGACGACTGAAGCTTTCTTT,CASSLWATTEAFF
TRBV6-2/TRBV6-3,TRBJ2-2,many,NA,TGTGCCAGCAGTTACGGGTTTTATCGTCTGCCCGCCGGGACAAACTACACCGGGGAGCTGTTTTTT,CASSYGFYRLPAGTNYTGELFF
TRBV6-1,TRBJ1-2,many,NA,TGTGCCAGCAGTGAAGTCGAGTTTTTAAATTATGGCTACACCTTC,CASSEVEFLNYGYTF
TRBV19,TRBJ1-1,many,TRBD1,TGTGCCAGTAGTCACCCAGGGGGAGTGGACACTGAAGCTTTCTTT,CASSHPGGVDTEAFF